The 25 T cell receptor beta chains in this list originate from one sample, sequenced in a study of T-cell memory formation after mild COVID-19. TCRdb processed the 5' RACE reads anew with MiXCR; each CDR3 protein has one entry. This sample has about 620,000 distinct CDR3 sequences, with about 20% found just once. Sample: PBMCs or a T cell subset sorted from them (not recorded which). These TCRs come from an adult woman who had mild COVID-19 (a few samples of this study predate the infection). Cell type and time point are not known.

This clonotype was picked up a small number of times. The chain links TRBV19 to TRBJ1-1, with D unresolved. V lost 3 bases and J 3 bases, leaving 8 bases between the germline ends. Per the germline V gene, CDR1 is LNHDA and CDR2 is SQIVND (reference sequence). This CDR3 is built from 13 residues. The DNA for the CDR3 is TGTGCCAGTAGTATTTTCGGCTACACTGAAGCTTTCTTT. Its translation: CASSIFGYTEAFF.

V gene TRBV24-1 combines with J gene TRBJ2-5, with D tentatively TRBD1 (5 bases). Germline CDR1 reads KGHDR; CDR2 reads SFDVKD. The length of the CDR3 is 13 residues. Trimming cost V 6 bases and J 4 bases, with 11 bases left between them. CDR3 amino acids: CATSLAGLETQYF. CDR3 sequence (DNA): TGTGCCACCAGTCTGGCAGGGCTAGAGACCCAGTACTTC.

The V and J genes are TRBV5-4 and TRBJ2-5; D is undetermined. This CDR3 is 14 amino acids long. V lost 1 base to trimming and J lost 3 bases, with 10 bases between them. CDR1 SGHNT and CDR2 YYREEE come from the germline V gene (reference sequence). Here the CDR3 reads CASSLTGQEETQYF. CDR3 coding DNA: TGTGCCAGCAGCTTGACCGGGCAGGAAGAGACCCAGTACTTC.

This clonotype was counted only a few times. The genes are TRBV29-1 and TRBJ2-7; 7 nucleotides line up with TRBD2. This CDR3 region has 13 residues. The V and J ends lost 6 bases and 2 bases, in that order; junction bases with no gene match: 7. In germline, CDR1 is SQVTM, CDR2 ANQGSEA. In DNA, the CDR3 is TGCAGCGTCGGCGGCAGCGGGACCTACGAGCAGTACTTC. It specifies CSVGGSGTYEQYF.

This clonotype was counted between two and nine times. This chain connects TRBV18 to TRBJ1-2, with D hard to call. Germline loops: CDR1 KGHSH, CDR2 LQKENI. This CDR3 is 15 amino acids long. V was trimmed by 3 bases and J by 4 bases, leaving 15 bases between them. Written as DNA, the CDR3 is TGTGCCAGCTCACCGGCGCGGGGTACGAGCTATGGCTACACCTTC. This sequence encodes CASSPARGTSYGYTF. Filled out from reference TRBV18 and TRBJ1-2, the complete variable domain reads NAGVMQNPRHLVRRRGQEARLRCSPMKGHSHVYWYRQLPEEGLKFMVYLQKENIIDESGMPKERFSAEFPKEGPSILRIQQVVRGDSAAYFCASSPARGTSYGYTFGSGTRLTVV.

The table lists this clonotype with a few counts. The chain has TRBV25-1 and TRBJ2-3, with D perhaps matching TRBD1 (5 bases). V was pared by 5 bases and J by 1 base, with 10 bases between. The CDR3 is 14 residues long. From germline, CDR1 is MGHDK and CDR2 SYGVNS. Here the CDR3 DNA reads TGTGCCAGCAGTCGAAGGGGTCGCACAGATACGCAGTATTTT. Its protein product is CASSRRGRTDTQYF.

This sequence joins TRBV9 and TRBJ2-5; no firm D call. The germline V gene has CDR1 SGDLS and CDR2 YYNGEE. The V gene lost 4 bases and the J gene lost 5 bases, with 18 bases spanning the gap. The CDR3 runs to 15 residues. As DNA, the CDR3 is TGTGCCAGCAGCCCGAGCTCCGGACCCGGCGAGACCCAGTACTTC. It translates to CASSPSSGPGETQYF.

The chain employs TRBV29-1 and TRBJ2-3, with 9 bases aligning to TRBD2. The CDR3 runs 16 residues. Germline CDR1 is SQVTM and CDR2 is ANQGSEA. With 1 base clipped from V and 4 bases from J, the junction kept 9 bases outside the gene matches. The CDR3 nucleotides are TGCAGCGTTGAAGGGATGGCGGGAGGGGTCCCAGATACGCAGTATTTT. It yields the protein CSVEGMAGGVPDTQYF.

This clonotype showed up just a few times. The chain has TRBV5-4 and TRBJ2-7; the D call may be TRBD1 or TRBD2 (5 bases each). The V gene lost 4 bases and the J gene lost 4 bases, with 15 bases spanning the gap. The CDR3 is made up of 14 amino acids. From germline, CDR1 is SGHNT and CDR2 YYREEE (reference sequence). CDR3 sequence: CASSGGQGDYEQYF. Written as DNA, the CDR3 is TGTGCCAGCAGCGGTGGGCAGGGAGATTACGAGCAGTACTTC.

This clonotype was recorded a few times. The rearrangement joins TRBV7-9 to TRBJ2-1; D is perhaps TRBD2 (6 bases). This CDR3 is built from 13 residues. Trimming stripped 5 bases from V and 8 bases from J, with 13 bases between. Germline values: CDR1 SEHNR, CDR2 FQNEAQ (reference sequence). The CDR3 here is CASSVGSPHEQFF. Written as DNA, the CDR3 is TGTGCCAGCAGCGTCGGGAGCCCGCATGAGCAGTTCTTC.

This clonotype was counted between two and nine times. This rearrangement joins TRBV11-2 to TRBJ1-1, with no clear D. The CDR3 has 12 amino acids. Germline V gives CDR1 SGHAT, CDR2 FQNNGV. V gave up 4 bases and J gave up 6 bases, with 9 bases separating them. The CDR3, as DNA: TGTGCCAGCAGCTACCTTCAGGCTGAAGCTTTCTTT. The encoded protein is CASSYLQAEAFF.

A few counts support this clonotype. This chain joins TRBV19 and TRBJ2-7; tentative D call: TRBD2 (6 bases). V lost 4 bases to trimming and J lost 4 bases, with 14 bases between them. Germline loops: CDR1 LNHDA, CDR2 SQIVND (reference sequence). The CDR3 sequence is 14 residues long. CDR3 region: CASSSGGAEYEQYF. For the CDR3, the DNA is TGTGCCAGTAGTAGCGGCGGGGCAGAATACGAGCAGTACTTC.

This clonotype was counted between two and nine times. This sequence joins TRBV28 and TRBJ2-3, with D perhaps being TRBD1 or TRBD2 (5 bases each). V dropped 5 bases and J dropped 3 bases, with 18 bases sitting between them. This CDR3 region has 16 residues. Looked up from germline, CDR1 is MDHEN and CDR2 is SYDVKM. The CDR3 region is CASSPAGAEGTDTQYF. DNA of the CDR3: TGTGCCAGCAGTCCCGCCGGGGCAGAAGGGACAGATACGCAGTATTTT. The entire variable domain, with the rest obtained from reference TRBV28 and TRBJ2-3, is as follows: DVKVTQSSRYLVKRTGEKVFLECVQDMDHENMFWYRQDPGLGLRLIYFSYDVKMKEKGDIPEGYSVSREKKERFSLILESASTNQTSMYLCASSPAGAEGTDTQYFGPGTRLTVL.

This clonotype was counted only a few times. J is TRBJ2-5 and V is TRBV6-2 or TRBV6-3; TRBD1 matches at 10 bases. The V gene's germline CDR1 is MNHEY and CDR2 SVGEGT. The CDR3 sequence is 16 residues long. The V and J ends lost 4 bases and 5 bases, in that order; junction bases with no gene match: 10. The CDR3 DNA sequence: TGTGCCAGCAGTTCACCCGCCGGGACAGGGGAGGAGACCCAGTACTTC. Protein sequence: CASSSPAGTGEETQYF.

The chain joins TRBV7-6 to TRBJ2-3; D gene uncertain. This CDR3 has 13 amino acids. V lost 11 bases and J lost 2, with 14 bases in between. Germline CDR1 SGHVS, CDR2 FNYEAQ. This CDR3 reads CAHATGSTDTQYF. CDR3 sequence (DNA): TGTGCCCACGCGACGGGTTCCACAGATACGCAGTATTTT.

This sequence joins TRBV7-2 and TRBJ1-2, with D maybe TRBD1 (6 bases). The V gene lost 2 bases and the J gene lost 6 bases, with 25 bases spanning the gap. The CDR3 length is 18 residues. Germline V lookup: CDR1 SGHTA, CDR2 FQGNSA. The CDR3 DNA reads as TGTGCCAGCAGCTTAACCGGGACAAGGTCACACACGGTGAATGGCTACACCTTC. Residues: CASSLTGTRSHTVNGYTF.

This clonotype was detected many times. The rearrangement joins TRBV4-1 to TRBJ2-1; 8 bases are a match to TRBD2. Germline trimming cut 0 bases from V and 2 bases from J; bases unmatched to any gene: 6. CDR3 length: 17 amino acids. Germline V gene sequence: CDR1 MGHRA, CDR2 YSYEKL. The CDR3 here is CASSQDPSGGTYNEQFF. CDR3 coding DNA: TGCGCCAGCAGCCAAGATCCCAGCGGGGGTACCTACAATGAGCAGTTCTTC.

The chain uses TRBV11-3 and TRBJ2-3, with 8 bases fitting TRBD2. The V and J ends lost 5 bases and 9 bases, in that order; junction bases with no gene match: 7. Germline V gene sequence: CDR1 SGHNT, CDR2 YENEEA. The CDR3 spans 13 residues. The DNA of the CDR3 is TGTGCCAGCAGCCCGGGGGGGGTGTGGACGCAGTATTTT. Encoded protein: CASSPGGVWTQYF.

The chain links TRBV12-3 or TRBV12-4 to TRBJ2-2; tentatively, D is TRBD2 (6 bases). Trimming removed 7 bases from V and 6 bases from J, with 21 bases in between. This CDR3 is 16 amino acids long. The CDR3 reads CASISEGRIIAGELFF. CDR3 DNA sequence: TGTGCCAGCATATCGGAGGGAAGGATAATAGCCGGGGAGCTGTTTTTT.

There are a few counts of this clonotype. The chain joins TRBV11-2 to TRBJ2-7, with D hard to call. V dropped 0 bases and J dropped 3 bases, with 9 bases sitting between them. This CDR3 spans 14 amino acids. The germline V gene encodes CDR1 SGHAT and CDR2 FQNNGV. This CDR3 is CASSLDAVSYEQYF. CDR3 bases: TGTGCCAGCAGCTTAGACGCGGTCAGCTACGAGCAGTACTTC. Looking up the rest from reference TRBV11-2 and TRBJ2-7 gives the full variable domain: EAGVAQSPRYKIIEKRQSVAFWCNPISGHATLYWYQQILGQGPKLLIQFQNNGVVDDSQLPKDRFSAERLKGVDSTLKIQPAKLEDSAVYLCASSLDAVSYEQYFGPGTRLTVT.

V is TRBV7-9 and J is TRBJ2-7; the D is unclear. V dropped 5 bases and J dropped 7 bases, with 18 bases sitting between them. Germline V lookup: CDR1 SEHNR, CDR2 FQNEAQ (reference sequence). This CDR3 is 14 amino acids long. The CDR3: CASSETGLTEEQYF. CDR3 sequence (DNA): TGTGCCAGCAGCGAAACGGGTCTGACCGAGGAGCAGTACTTC.

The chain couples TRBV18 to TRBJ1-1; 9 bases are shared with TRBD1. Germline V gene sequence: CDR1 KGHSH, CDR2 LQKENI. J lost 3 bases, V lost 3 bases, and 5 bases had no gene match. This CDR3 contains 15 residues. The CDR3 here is CASSPTGTGYTEAFF. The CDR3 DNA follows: TGTGCCAGCTCACCGACCGGGACAGGGTACACTGAAGCTTTCTTT.

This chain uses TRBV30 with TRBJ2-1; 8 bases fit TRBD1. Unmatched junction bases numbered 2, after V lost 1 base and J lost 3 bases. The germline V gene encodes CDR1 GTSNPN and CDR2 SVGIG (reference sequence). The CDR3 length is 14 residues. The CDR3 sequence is CAWSAGQGYNEQFF. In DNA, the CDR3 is TGTGCCTGGAGTGCAGGACAGGGCTACAATGAGCAGTTCTTC. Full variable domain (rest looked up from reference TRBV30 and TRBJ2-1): SQTIHQWPATLVQPVGSPLSLECTVEGTSNPNLYWYRQAAGRGLQLLFYSVGIGQISSEVPQNLSASRPQDRQFILSSKKLLLSDSGFYLCAWSAGQGYNEQFFGPGTRLTVL.

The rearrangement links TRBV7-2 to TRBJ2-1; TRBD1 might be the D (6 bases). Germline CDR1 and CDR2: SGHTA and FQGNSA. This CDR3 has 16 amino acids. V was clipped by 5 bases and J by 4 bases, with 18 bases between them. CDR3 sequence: CASSLKSGRGYNEQFF. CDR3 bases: TGTGCCAGCAGCCTAAAAAGCGGAAGGGGGTACAATGAGCAGTTCTTC.

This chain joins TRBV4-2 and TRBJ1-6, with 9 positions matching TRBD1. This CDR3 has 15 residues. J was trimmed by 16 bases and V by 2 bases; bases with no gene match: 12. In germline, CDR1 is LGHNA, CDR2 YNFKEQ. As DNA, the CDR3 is TGTGCCAGCAGCCAACCGGGACAGGGATCTCCCGAACTCCACTTT. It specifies CASSQPGQGSPELHF.